This TCR beta chain was identified during a study of siplizumab effects on memory and regulatory T cells. Of note for this clone: Its antigen is as yet unknown.

Study-wide findings and caveats: The average Treg-derived proportion among mappable alloreactive CD4+ clones was 65% to 80% with siplizumab versus around 26% in controls. In roughly 75-95% of proliferating CD4+ or CD8+ clones, a naive or memory phenotype could not be assigned. Naive T cells appeared more diverse than memory cells and seemed to be major alloresponse contributors.

Around 96,000 TCR templates were measured in each sample. The assay was immunoSEQ multiplex PCR, and TCRdb's table has in-frame clones only and misses some. The sample has fewer than 130,000 clones, roughly 92% seen once. Deletions cut 6 bases from V and 4 bases from J, with 13 bases between. Germline V gene sequence: CDR1 MNHEY, CDR2 SVGAGI. CDR3 length: 13 amino acids. Sequencing was performed on CD4+ T cells sorted from blood. This sequence was found in a human donor in good health. This chain links TRBV6-5 with TRBJ2-7, with D perhaps given as TRBD1 or TRBD2 (5 bases each). The CDR3 is CASSPGTPYEQYF. The CDR3, as DNA: TGTGCCAGCAGCCCCGGGACGCCATACGAGCAGTACTTC.